These 22 T cell receptor beta chains were all obtained from the same sample, sequenced in a study of cytomegalovirus exposure and HLA in healthy donors. The primer mix had 60 Vbeta and 13 Jbeta primers. TCRdb's table, derived via immunoSEQ multiplex PCR, lists solely in-frame clones and lacks some. The sample records 210,000 or so clones, about four fifths being singletons. The sample was PBMCs. The receptors originated from a woman aged 45-65 years in good health and CMV-seropositive.

This rearrangement joins TRBV2 to TRBJ1-1; D remains unclear. Deletions cut 2 bases from V and 1 base from J, with 11 bases between. CDR1 is SNHLY, CDR2 FYNNEI, per germline. This CDR3 is 15 amino acids long. For the CDR3, the DNA is TGTGCCAGCAGTGAATCCACCCGCAGGAACACTGAAGCTTTCTTT. Its protein is CASSESTRRNTEAFF. Filled out from reference TRBV2 and TRBJ1-1, the complete variable domain reads EPEVTQTPSHQVTQMGQEVILRCVPISNHLYFYWYRQILGQKVEFLVSFYNNEISEKSEIFDDQFSVERPDGSNFTLKIRSTKLEDSAMYFCASSESTRRNTEAFFGQGTRLTVV.

The gene calls are TRBV2 and TRBJ1-5, with D uncertain. The CDR3 extends over 14 amino acids. With 4 bases removed from V and 0 bases from J, the gap between germline ends came to 7 bases. Germline lookup yields CDR1 SNHLY and CDR2 FYNNEI. The CDR3 DNA reads as TGTGCCAGCAGTGGGCCATTTAGCAATCAGCCCCAGCATTTT. This gives the protein CASSGPFSNQPQHF.

The V gene is TRBV7-3, the J gene TRBJ2-7; the D is unclear. The V gene's germline CDR1 is SGHTA and CDR2 FQGTGA. V lost 5 bases to trimming and J lost 2 bases, with 4 bases between them. The CDR3 runs 11 residues. CDR3 protein: CASSLPYEQYF. The CDR3 DNA reads TGTGCCAGCAGCCTCCCCTACGAGCAGTACTTC. Combining the CDR3 with reference TRBV7-3 and TRBJ2-7 gives the whole variable domain GAGVSQTPSNKVTEKGKYVELRCDPISGHTALYWYRQSLGQGPEFLIYFQGTGAADDSGLPNDRFFAVRPEGSVSTLKIQRTERGDSAVYLCASSLPYEQYFGPGTRLTVT.

The chain is built from TRBV27 and TRBJ2-6, with no clear D. CDR3 length: 17 residues. V dropped 0 bases and J dropped 4 bases, with 13 bases sitting between them. Germline V gene data show CDR1 as MNHEY and CDR2 as SMNVEV (reference sequence). The CDR3 DNA reads as TGTGCCAGCAGTTTATCCTCTAGGTCGGAAGGGGCCAACGTCCTGACTTTC. It translates to CASSLSSRSEGANVLTF.

The V and J genes are TRBV4-1 and TRBJ2-3; 9 bases agree with TRBD2. Germline CDR1 and CDR2: MGHRA and YSYEKL. J was trimmed by 1 base and V by 4 bases; bases with no gene match: 3. There are 15 residues in the CDR3. The CDR3 DNA follows: TGCGCCAGCAGCCTCGGCGGGGGGGGCACAGATACGCAGTATTTT. This sequence encodes CASSLGGGGTDTQYF.

V and J are TRBV5-5 and TRBJ1-1; 9 bases are a match to TRBD1. The germline CDR1 and CDR2 sequences are SGHKS and YYEKEE (reference sequence). The CDR3 extends over 16 amino acids. J lost 4 bases, V lost 3 bases, and 10 bases had no gene match. The CDR3 reads CASSSRTGELGTEAFF. DNA for the CDR3: TGTGCCAGCAGCTCTAGGACAGGGGAGTTGGGCACTGAAGCTTTCTTT. Combining the CDR3 with reference TRBV5-5 and TRBJ1-1 gives the whole variable domain DAGVTQSPTHLIKTRGQQVTLRCSPISGHKSVSWYQQVLGQGPQFIFQYYEKEERGRGNFPDRFSARQFPNYSSELNVNALLLGDSALYLCASSSRTGELGTEAFFGQGTRLTVV.

The V gene is TRBV6-4, the J gene TRBJ2-1, with TRBD2 identical over 11 bases. CDR1 and CDR2 (germline): MRHNA, SNTAGT. V lost 3 bases and J lost 6; bases outside the gene matches: 10. The length of the CDR3 is 17 residues. The DNA of the CDR3 is TGTGCCAGCAGTGAGGCTAGCGGGGGGTTCGGCCTCAATGAGCAGTTCTTC. Protein: CASSEASGGFGLNEQFF.

CDR3 bases: TGTGCCAGCAGCTTGCAGATCCAGGGAGGCTATGGCTACACCTTC. Amino acid sequence: CASSLQIQGGYGYTF. The J gene is TRBJ1-2, the V gene TRBV5-5, with D possibly TRBD1 on 5 matching bases. This CDR3 spans 15 amino acids. Between the trimmed V and J ends, which lost 1 base and 4 bases, there was a span of 14 bases. Germline CDR1 SGHKS, CDR2 YYEKEE (reference sequence).

The chain carries TRBV4-2 and TRBJ2-2, with TRBD2 matching 9 bases. CDR3 size: 16 residues. J was trimmed by 3 bases and V by 4 bases; bases with no gene match: 6. Germline lookup yields CDR1 LGHNA and CDR2 YNFKEQ. The CDR3 region is CASSPSGGGDTGELFF. CDR3 coding DNA: TGTGCCAGCAGCCCCTCCGGCGGGGGGGACACCGGGGAGCTGTTTTTT.

The rearrangement joins TRBV5-5 to TRBJ2-7, with a tentative D call TRBD1 (6 bases). The V gene's germline CDR1 is SGHKS and CDR2 YYEKEE (reference sequence). This CDR3 spans 13 amino acids. V dropped 1 base and J dropped 5 bases, with 10 bases sitting between them. The CDR3 coding sequence is TGTGCCAGCAGCTTGACAGGGCGGCACGAGCAGTACTTC. As protein: CASSLTGRHEQYF. Full variable domain (outside the CDR3, taken from reference TRBV5-5 and TRBJ2-7): DAGVTQSPTHLIKTRGQQVTLRCSPISGHKSVSWYQQVLGQGPQFIFQYYEKEERGRGNFPDRFSARQFPNYSSELNVNALLLGDSALYLCASSLTGRHEQYFGPGTRLTVT.

The genes are TRBV7-3 and TRBJ2-1; a possible D gene is TRBD2 (7 bases). V lost 2 bases and J lost 4, with 12 bases in between. This CDR3 is 15 amino acids long. CDR1 is SGHTA and CDR2 is FQGTGA in the germline V gene. The CDR3 loop reads CASSLAGGQYNEQFF. The CDR3, as DNA: TGTGCCAGCAGCTTAGCCGGGGGGCAATACAATGAGCAGTTCTTC.

The chain has TRBV7-2 and TRBJ2-7; 7 bases fit TRBD2. This CDR3 is built from 14 residues. Germline lookup yields CDR1 SGHTA and CDR2 FQGNSA. The J segment lost 2 bases and the V segment lost 2 bases, leaving 3 bases of the junction unmatched. CDR3 protein: CASSLSRGAYEQYF. The CDR3 DNA is TGTGCCAGCAGCTTAAGCCGGGGGGCCTACGAGCAGTACTTC.

CDR3 region: CASSPAGVDYNEQFF. The CDR3 coding sequence is TGTGCCAGCAGCCCAGCGGGGGTCGATTACAATGAGCAGTTCTTC. This chain uses TRBV7-2 with TRBJ2-1; 8 nucleotides agree with TRBD2. V gave up 5 bases and J gave up 4 bases; unmatched junction bases: 7. The CDR3 spans 15 residues. From germline, CDR1 is SGHTA and CDR2 FQGNSA. The whole variable domain, remainder taken from reference TRBV7-2 and TRBJ2-1, is GAGVSQSPSNKVTEKGKDVELRCDPISGHTALYWYRQSLGQGLEFLIYFQGNSAPDKSGLPSDRFSAERTGGSVSTLTIQRTQQEDSAVYLCASSPAGVDYNEQFFGPGTRLTVL.

This chain links TRBV18 with TRBJ1-5; 9 nucleotides align to TRBD1. With V trimmed by 3 bases and J by 4 bases, 10 bases remained unmatched. Germline V CDR1 and CDR2: KGHSH, LQKENI. This CDR3 contains 17 residues. In DNA, the CDR3 is TGTGCCAGCTCACCTCGACGGACAGGGGCCACTAATCAGCCCCAGCATTTT. Translated: CASSPRRTGATNQPQHF. Complete variable domain (other parts from reference TRBV18 and TRBJ1-5): NAGVMQNPRHLVRRRGQEARLRCSPMKGHSHVYWYRQLPEEGLKFMVYLQKENIIDESGMPKERFSAEFPKEGPSILRIQQVVRGDSAAYFCASSPRRTGATNQPQHFGDGTRLSIL.

The rearrangement uses TRBV30 and TRBJ2-2, with D possibly matching TRBD2 (7 bases). Germline assignment: CDR1 GTSNPN and CDR2 SVGIG (reference sequence). This CDR3 comprises 14 residues. V was pared by 0 bases and J by 3 bases, with 8 bases between. This chain's CDR3 is CAWSVGGDTGELFF. DNA for the CDR3: TGTGCCTGGAGTGTAGGGGGGGACACCGGGGAGCTGTTTTTT.

V and J are TRBV11-2 and TRBJ2-6, with a weak D call TRBD2 (6 bases). This CDR3 is built from 16 residues. Per the germline V gene, CDR1 is SGHAT and CDR2 is FQNNGV. Trimming cost V 4 bases and J 2 bases, with 12 bases left between them. CDR3 DNA: TGTGCCAGCAGCTCGAGGGGAGGACCTGGGGCCAACGTCCTGACTTTC. Translated, it gives CASSSRGGPGANVLTF.

V and J are TRBV12-5 and TRBJ1-1; tentatively, D is TRBD1 (6 bases). CDR1 LGHNT and CDR2 FRNRAP come from the germline V gene. The length of the CDR3 is 13 residues. The V end was cut by 8 bases, the J end by 6 bases, with 16 bases between. CDR3 region: CASSYTGLAEAFF. Written as DNA, the CDR3 is TGTGCTAGTAGTTACACAGGGTTGGCTGAAGCTTTCTTT.

The CDR3 DNA is TGTGCCAGTAGTATTGCGGTCAGCTATAATTCACCCCTCCACTTT. It encodes CASSIAVSYNSPLHF. V usage is TRBV19 and J usage is TRBJ1-6; unclear D gene. V lost 3 bases and J lost 3, with 9 bases in between. Germline V gene data show CDR1 as LNHDA and CDR2 as SQIVND (reference sequence). This CDR3 region has 15 residues.

This chain links TRBV28 with TRBJ1-2; D gene unclear. The CDR3 loop spans 14 amino acids. V dropped 3 bases and J dropped 0 bases, with 8 bases sitting between them. Per the germline V gene, CDR1 is MDHEN and CDR2 is SYDVKM. The CDR3 is CASSLGVSNYGYTF. CDR3 DNA: TGTGCCAGCAGTTTGGGAGTATCTAACTATGGCTACACCTTC.

J is TRBJ2-1 and V is TRBV7-2, with a tentative D call TRBD2 (5 bases). The CDR3 has 16 amino acids. Germline V gene data show CDR1 as SGHTA and CDR2 as FQGNSA. V was pared by 0 bases and J by 0 bases, with 9 bases between. CDR3 amino acids: CASSLALGSSYNEQFF. Here the CDR3 DNA reads TGTGCCAGCAGCTTAGCGCTTGGGAGCTCCTACAATGAGCAGTTCTTC.

This clone has more than one count but fewer than ten. The gene calls are TRBV10-2 and TRBJ1-3; D call uncertain. Germline V CDR1 and CDR2: WSHSY, SAAADI. The V end was cut by 6 bases, the J end by 4 bases, with 7 bases between. The CDR3 is 12 amino acids. The CDR3 loop reads CASSKEGNTIYF. CDR3 bases: TGCGCCAGCAGCAAAGAGGGAAACACCATATATTTT.

This chain joins TRBV18 and TRBJ2-7; D possibly corresponds to TRBD1 (5 bases). CDR1 is KGHSH, CDR2 LQKENI, per germline. The CDR3 runs 15 residues. V lost 0 bases and J 0 bases, leaving 9 bases between the germline ends. In DNA, the CDR3 is TGTGCCAGCTCACCACCAAGGGGAAACTCCTACGAGCAGTACTTC. This translates into CASSPPRGNSYEQYF.